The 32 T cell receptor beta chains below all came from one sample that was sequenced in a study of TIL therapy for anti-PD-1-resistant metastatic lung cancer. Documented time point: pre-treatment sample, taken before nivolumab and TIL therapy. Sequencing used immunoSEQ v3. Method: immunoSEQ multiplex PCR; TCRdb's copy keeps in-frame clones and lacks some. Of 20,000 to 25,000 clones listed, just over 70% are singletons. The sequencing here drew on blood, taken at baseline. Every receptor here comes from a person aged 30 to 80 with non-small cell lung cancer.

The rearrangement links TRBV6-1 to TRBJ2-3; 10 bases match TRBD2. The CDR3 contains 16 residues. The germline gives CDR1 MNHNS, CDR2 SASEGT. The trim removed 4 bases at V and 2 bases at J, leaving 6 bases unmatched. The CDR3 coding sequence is TGTGCCAGCAGTGTCTTAGCGGGGGGTTCCACAGATACGCAGTATTTT. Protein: CASSVLAGGSTDTQYF.

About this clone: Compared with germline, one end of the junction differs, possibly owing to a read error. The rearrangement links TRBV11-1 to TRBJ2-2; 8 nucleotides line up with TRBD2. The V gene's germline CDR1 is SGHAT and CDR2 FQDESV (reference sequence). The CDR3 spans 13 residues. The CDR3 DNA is TGTGCCACCAGCGGGAGCATCCCCGGGGAGCTGTTTTTT. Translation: CATSGSIPGELFF.

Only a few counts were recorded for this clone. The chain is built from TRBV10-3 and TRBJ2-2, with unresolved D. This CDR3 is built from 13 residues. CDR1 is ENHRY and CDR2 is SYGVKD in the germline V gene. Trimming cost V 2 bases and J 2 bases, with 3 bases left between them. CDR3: CAISEENTGELFF. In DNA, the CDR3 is TGTGCCATCAGTGAGGAAAACACCGGGGAGCTGTTTTTT.

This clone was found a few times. The CDR3 region is CASSIDGAVYEQYF. CDR3 DNA sequence: TGTGCCAGTAGTATCGATGGGGCTGTCTACGAGCAGTACTTC. The gene calls are TRBV19 and TRBJ2-7, with D maybe TRBD1 (5 bases). Between the trimmed V and J ends, which lost 3 bases and 3 bases, there was a span of 12 bases. The CDR3 has 14 amino acids. Germline CDR1 is LNHDA and CDR2 is SQIVND (reference sequence).

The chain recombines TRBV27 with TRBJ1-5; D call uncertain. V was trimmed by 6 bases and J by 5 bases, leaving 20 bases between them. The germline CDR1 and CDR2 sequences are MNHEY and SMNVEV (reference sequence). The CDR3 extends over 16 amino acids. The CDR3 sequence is CASRSGIRAPDQPQHF. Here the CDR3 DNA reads TGTGCCAGCAGGTCTGGAATTAGGGCTCCAGATCAGCCCCAGCATTTT.

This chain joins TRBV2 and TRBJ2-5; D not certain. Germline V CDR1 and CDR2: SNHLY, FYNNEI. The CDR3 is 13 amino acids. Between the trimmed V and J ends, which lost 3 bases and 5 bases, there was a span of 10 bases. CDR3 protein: CASSDLSQETQYF. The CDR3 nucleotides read TGTGCCAGCAGTGACCTGTCCCAGGAGACCCAGTACTTC.

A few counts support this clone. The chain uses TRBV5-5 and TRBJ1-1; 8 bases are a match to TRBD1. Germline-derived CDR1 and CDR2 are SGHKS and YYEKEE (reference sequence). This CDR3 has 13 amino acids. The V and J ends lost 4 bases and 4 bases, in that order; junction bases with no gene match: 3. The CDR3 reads CASSPDRGTEAFF. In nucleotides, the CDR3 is TGTGCCAGCAGCCCTGACAGGGGCACTGAAGCTTTCTTT.

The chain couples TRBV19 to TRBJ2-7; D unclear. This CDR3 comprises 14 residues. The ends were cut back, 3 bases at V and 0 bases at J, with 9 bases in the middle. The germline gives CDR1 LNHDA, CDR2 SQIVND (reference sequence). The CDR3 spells CASSIGSLSYEQYF. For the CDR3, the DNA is TGTGCCAGTAGTATCGGCAGCCTCTCCTACGAGCAGTACTTC.

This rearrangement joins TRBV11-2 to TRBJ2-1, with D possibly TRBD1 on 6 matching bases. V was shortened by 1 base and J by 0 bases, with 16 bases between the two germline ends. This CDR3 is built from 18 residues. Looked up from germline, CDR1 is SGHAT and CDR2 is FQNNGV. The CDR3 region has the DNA TGTGCCAGCAGCTTAGGATGGTTAGGGGGAGCCTCCTACAATGAGCAGTTCTTC. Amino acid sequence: CASSLGWLGGASYNEQFF.

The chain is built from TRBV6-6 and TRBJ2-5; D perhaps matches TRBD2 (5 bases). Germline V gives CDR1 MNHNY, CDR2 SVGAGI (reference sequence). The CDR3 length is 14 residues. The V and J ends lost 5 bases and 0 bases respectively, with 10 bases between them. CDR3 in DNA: TGTGCCAGCAGTCCGATGGACTACCAAGAGACCCAGTACTTC. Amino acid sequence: CASSPMDYQETQYF.

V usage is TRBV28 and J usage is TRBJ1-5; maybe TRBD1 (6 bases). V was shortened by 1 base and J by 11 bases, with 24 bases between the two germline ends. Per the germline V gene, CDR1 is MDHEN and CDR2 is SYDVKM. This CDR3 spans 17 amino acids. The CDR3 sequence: CASSLLGGSGTPGAQHF. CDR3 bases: TGTGCCAGCAGTTTATTGGGGGGCTCCGGGACCCCAGGGGCCCAGCATTTT. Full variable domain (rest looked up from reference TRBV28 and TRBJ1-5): DVKVTQSSRYLVKRTGEKVFLECVQDMDHENMFWYRQDPGLGLRLIYFSYDVKMKEKGDIPEGYSVSREKKERFSLILESASTNQTSMYLCASSLLGGSGTPGAQHFGDGTRLSIL.

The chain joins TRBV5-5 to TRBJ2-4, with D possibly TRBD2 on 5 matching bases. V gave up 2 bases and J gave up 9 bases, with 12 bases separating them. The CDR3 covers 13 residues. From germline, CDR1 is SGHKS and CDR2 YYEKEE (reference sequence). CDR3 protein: CASSLQRDLIQYF. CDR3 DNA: TGTGCCAGCAGCTTACAACGGGATCTCATTCAGTACTTC. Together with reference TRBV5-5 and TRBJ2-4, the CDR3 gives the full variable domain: DAGVTQSPTHLIKTRGQQVTLRCSPISGHKSVSWYQQVLGQGPQFIFQYYEKEERGRGNFPDRFSARQFPNYSSELNVNALLLGDSALYLCASSLQRDLIQYFGAGTRLSVL.

The CDR3 sequence: CASRRGLAGGPNNEQFF. CDR3 DNA: TGTGCCAGCAGGAGAGGACTAGCGGGAGGGCCGAATAATGAGCAGTTCTTC. The rearrangement uses TRBV4-2 and TRBJ2-1, with 15 nucleotides matching TRBD2. The junction had 10 bases not matched to a gene; V was cut back by 6 bases and J by 7 bases. Germline-derived CDR1 and CDR2 are LGHNA and YNFKEQ. The CDR3 is made up of 17 amino acids.

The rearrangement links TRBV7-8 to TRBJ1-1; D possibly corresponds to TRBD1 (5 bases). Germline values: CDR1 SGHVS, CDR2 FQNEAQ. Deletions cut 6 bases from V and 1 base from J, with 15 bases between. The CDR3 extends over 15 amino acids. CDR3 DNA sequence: TGTGCCAGCAGATCGAGGAGGGGCACGAACACTGAAGCTTTCTTT. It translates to CASRSRRGTNTEAFF.

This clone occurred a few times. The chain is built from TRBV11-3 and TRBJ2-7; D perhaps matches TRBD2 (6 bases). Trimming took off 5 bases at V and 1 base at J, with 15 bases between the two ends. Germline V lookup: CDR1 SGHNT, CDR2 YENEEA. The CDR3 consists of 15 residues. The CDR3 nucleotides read TGTGCCAGCAGCGGGACCGGGACTTCGTCCTACGAGCAGTACTTC. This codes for CASSGTGTSSYEQYF.

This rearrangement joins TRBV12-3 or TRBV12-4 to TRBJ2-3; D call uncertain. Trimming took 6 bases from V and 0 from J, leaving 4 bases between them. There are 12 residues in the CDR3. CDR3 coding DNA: TGTGCCAGCAGGACTAGCACAGATACGCAGTATTTT. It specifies CASRTSTDTQYF.

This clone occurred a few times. The CDR3 nucleotides are TGTGCCAGTAGTTCCAGGGGGGTCGGCACAGATACGCAGTATTTT. Encoded protein: CASSSRGVGTDTQYF. The chain carries TRBV19 and TRBJ2-3, with a tentative D call TRBD1 (7 bases). The CDR3 totals 15 residues. Germline lookup yields CDR1 LNHDA and CDR2 SQIVND (reference sequence). The germline V and J ends were trimmed by 5 bases and 1 base, with 13 bases remaining between them. Filled out from reference TRBV19 and TRBJ2-3, the complete variable domain reads DGGITQSPKYLFRKEGQNVTLSCEQNLNHDAMYWYRQDPGQGLRLIYYSQIVNDFQKGDIAEGYSVSREKKESFPLTVTSAQKNPTAFYLCASSSRGVGTDTQYFGPGTRLTVL.

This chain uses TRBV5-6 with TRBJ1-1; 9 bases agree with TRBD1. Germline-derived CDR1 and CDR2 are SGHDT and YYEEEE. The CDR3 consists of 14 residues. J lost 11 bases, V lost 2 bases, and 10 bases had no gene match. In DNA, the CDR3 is TGTGCCAGCAGCTTTGACAGGGGGGTTCGTGGGGCTTTCTTT. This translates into CASSFDRGVRGAFF.

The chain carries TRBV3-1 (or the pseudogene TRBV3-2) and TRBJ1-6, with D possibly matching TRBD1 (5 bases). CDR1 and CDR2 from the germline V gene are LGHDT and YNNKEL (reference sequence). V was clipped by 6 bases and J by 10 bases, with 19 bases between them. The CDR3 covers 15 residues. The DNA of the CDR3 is TGTGCCAGCAGAGAACATGGGAACAGGTACTCACCCCTCCACTTT. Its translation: CASREHGNRYSPLHF.

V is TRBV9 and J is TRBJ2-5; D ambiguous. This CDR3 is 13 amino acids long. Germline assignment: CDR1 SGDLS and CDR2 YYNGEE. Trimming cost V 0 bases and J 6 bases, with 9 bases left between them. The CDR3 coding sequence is TGTGCCAGCAGCGTAGATATTTCACAGACCCAGTACTTC. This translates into CASSVDISQTQYF.

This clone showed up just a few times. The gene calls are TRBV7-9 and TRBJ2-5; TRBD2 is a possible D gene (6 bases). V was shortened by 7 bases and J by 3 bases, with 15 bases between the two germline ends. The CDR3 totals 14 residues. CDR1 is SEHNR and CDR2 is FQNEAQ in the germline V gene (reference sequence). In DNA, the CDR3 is TGTGCCAGCACCAGTGCGGGACGGGAAGAGACCCAGTACTTC. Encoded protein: CASTSAGREETQYF.

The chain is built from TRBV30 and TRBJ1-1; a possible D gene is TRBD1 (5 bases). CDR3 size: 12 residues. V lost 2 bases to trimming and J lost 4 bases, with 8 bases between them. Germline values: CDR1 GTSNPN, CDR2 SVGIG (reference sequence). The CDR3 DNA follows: TGTGCCTGGAGTATCGGGGGCACTGAAGCTTTCTTT. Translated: CAWSIGGTEAFF.

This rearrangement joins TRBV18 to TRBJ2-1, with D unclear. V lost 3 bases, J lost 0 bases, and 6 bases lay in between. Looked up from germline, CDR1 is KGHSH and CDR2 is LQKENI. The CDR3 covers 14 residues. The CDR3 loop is CASSPWTSYNEQFF. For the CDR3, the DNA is TGTGCCAGCTCACCGTGGACCTCCTACAATGAGCAGTTCTTC.

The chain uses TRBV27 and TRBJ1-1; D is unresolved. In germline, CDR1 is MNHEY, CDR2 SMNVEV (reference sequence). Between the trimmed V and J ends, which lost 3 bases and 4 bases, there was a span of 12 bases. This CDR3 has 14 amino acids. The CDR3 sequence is CASSLVRLGTEAFF. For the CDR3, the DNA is TGTGCCAGCAGTTTGGTCCGGTTGGGCACTGAAGCTTTCTTT.

The CDR3 loop is CASSLNGLAGVWLNYEQYF. CDR3 nucleotide sequence: TGTGCCAGCAGCTTAAATGGACTAGCGGGAGTTTGGCTAAACTACGAGCAGTACTTC. The gene calls are TRBV11-2 and TRBJ2-7, with 13 nucleotides matching TRBD2. This CDR3 has 19 amino acids. Trimming cost V 2 bases and J 3 bases; bases outside gene matches: 13. Germline assignment: CDR1 SGHAT and CDR2 FQNNGV.

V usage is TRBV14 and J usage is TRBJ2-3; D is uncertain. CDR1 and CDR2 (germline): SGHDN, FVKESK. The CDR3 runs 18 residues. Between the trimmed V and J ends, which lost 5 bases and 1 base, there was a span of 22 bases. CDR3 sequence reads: CASSKPGLRTSGTDTQYF. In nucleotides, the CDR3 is TGTGCCAGCAGCAAGCCGGGTCTTAGAACCTCCGGCACAGATACGCAGTATTTT.

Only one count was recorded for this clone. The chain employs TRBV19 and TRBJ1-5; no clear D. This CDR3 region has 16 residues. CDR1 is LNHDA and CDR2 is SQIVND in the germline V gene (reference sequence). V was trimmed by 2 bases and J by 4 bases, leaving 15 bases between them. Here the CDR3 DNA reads TGTGCCAGTAGTATATTGGTCCCGACTCGAAATCAGCCCCAGCATTTT. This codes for CASSILVPTRNQPQHF. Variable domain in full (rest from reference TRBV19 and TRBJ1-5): DGGITQSPKYLFRKEGQNVTLSCEQNLNHDAMYWYRQDPGQGLRLIYYSQIVNDFQKGDIAEGYSVSREKKESFPLTVTSAQKNPTAFYLCASSILVPTRNQPQHFGDGTRLSIL.

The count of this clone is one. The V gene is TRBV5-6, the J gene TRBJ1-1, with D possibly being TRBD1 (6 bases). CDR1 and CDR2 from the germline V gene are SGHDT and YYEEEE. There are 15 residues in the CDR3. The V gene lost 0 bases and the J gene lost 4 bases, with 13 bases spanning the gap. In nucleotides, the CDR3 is TGTGCCAGCAGCTTGGATTCTGGGGGCGGCACTGAAGCTTTCTTT. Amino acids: CASSLDSGGGTEAFF.

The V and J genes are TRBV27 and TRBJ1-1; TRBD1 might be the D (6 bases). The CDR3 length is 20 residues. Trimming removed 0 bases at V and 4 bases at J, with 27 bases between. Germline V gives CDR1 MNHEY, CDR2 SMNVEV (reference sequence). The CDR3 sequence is CASSLSRWSPGAGLGTEAFF. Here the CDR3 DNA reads TGTGCCAGCAGTTTATCTAGGTGGAGCCCGGGGGCGGGTTTGGGCACTGAAGCTTTCTTT.

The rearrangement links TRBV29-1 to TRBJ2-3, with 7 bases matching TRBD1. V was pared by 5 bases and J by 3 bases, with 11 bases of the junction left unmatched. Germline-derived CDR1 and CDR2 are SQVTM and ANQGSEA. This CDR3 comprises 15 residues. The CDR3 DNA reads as TGCAGCGTTACCGATCACAGGGGCGGGACAGATACGCAGTATTTT. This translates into CSVTDHRGGTDTQYF.

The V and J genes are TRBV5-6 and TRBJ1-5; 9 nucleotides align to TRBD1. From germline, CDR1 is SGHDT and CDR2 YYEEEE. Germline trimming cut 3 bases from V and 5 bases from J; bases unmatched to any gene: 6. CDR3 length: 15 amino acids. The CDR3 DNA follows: TGTGCCAGCAGCTACAGGGGGCTGGGATATCAGCCCCAGCATTTT. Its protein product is CASSYRGLGYQPQHF.

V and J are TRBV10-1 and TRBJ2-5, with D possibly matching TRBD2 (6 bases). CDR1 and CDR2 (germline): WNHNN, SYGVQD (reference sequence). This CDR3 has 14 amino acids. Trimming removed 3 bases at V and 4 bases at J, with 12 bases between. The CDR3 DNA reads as TGCGCCAGCAGTGACGGGAGCATCGGAGAGACCCAGTACTTC. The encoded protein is CASSDGSIGETQYF.